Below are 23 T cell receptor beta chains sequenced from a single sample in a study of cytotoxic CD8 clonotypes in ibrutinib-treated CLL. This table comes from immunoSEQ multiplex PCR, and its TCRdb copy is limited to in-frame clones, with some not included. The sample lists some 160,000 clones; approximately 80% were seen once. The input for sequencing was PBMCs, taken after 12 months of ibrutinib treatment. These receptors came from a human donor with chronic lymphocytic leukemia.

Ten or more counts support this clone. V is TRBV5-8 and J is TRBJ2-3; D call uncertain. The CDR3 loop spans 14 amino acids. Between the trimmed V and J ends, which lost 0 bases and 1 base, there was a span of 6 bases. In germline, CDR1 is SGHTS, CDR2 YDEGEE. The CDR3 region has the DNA TGTGCCAGCAGCTTGGGGATCGGCACAGATACGCAGTATTTT. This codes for CASSLGIGTDTQYF.

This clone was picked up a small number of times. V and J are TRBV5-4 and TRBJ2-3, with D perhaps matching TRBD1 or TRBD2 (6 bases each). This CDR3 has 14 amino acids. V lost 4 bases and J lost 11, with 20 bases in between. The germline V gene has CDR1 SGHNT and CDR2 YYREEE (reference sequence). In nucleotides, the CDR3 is TGTGCCAGCAGCCCCGACGGGGGCTGGGTGGGGCAGTATTTT. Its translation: CASSPDGGWVGQYF.

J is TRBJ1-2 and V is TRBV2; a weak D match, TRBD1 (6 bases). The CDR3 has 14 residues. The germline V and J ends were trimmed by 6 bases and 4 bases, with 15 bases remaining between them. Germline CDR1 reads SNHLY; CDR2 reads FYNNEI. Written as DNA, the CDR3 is TGTGCCAGCAGCCCCTACAGGGAGCCCTATGGCTACACCTTC. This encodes CASSPYREPYGYTF.

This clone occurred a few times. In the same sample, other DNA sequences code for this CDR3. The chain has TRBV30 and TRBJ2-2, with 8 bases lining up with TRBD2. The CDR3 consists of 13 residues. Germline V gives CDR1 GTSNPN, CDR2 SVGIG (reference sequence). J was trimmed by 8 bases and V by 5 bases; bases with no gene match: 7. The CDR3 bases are TGTGCCTGGCATCGGGGGGGCGGTGGGGAGCTGTTTTTT. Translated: CAWHRGGGGELFF.

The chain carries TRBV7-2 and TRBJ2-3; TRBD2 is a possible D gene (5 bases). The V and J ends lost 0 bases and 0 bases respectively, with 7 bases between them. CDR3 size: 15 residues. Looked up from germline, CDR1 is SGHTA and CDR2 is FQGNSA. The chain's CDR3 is CASSLASGSTDTQYF. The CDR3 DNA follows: TGTGCCAGCAGCTTAGCGTCGGGGAGCACAGATACGCAGTATTTT.

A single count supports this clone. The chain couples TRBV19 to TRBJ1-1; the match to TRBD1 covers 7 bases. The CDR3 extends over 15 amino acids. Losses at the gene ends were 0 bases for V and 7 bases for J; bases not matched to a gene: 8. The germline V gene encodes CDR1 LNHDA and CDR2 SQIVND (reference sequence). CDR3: CASSIEKGQRLEAFF. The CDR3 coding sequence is TGTGCCAGTAGTATAGAGAAGGGACAGAGACTTGAAGCTTTCTTT.

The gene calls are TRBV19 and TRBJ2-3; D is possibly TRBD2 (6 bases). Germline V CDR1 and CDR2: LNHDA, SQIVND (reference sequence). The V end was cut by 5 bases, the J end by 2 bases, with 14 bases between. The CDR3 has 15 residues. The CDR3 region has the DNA TGTGCCAGTAGTCTCTCGGGCGGGAACACAGATACGCAGTATTTT. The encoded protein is CASSLSGGNTDTQYF.

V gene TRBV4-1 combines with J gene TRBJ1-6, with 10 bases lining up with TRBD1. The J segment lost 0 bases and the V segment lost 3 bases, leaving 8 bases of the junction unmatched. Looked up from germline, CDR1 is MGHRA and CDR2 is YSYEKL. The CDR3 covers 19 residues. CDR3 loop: CASSQAGTGVFSYNSPLHF. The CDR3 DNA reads TGCGCCAGCAGCCAGGCCGGGACAGGGGTATTCTCCTATAATTCACCCCTCCACTTT.

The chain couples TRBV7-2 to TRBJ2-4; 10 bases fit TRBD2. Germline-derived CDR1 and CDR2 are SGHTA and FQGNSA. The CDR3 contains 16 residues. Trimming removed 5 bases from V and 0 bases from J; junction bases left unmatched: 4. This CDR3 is CASSASGGLAKNIQYF. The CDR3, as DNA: TGTGCCAGCAGCGCTAGCGGGGGTCTAGCCAAAAACATTCAGTACTTC. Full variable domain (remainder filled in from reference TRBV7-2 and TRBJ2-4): GAGVSQSPSNKVTEKGKDVELRCDPISGHTALYWYRQSLGQGLEFLIYFQGNSAPDKSGLPSDRFSAERTGGSVSTLTIQRTQQEDSAVYLCASSASGGLAKNIQYFGAGTRLSVL.

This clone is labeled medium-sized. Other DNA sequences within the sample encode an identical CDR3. The CDR3 region has the DNA TGTGCCAGCAGCTTAGGACTAGCCACCTACGAGCAGTACTTC. As protein: CASSLGLATYEQYF. J is TRBJ2-7 and V is TRBV7-2; 7 bases match TRBD2. The CDR3 length is 14 residues. The germline V gene encodes CDR1 SGHTA and CDR2 FQGNSA. Trimming removed 1 base from V and 2 bases from J; junction bases left unmatched: 2.

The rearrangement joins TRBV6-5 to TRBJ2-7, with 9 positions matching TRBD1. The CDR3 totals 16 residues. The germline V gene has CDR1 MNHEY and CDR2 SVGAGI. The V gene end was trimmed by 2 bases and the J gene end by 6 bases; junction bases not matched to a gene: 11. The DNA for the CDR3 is TGTGCCAGCAGTTACCAGCTTCCGGGACAGGGTACCGAGCAGTACTTC. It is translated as CASSYQLPGQGTEQYF.

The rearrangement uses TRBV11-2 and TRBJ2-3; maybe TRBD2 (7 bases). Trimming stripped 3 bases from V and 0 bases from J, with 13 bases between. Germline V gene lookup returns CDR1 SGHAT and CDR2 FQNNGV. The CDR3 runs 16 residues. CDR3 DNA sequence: TGTGCCAGCAGCTTGAGGACTAGGGGGAGCACAGATACGCAGTATTTT. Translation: CASSLRTRGSTDTQYF.

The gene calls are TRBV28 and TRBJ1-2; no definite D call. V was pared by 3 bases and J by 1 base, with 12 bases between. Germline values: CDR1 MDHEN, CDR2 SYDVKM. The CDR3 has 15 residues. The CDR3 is CASSFVGDYNYGYTF. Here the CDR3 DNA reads TGTGCCAGCAGTTTCGTCGGGGATTATAACTATGGCTACACCTTC.

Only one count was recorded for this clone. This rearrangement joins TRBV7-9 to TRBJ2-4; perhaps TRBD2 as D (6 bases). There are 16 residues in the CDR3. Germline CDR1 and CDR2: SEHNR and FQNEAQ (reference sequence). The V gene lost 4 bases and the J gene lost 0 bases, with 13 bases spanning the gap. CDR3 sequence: CASSSGGDLAKNIQYF. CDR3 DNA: TGTGCCAGCAGCTCAGGAGGGGACCTAGCCAAAAACATTCAGTACTTC.

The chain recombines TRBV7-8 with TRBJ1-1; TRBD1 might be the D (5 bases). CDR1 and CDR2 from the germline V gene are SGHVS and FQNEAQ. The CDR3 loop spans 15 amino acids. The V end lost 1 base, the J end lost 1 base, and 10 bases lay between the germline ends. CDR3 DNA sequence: TGTGCCAGCAGCTTAGAGGGACGGGCGAACACTGAAGCTTTCTTT. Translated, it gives CASSLEGRANTEAFF.

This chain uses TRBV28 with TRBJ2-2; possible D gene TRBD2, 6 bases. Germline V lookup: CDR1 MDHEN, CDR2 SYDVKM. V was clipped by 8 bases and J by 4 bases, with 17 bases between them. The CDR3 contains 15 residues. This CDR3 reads CASEGLKISTGELFF. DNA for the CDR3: TGTGCCAGCGAGGGACTCAAGATTTCCACCGGGGAGCTGTTTTTT. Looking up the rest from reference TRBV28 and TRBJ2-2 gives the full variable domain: DVKVTQSSRYLVKRTGEKVFLECVQDMDHENMFWYRQDPGLGLRLIYFSYDVKMKEKGDIPEGYSVSREKKERFSLILESASTNQTSMYLCASEGLKISTGELFFGEGSRLTVL.

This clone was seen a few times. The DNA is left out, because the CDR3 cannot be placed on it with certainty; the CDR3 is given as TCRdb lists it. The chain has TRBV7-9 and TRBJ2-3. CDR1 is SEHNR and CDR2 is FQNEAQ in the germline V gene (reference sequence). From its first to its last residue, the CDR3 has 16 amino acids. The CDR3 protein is CASSSSGTRNIDTQYF.

The CDR3 DNA sequence: TGCGCCAGCAGCCAAGATTGGACAGGGGGTTCACCCCTCCACTTT. Its protein is CASSQDWTGGSPLHF. The chain uses TRBV4-3 and TRBJ1-6; TRBD1 aligns across 10 bases. This CDR3 is built from 15 residues. Germline V gives CDR1 LGHNA, CDR2 YSLEER. V trimming: 0 bases; J trimming: 9 bases; junction bases outside the gene matches: 2.

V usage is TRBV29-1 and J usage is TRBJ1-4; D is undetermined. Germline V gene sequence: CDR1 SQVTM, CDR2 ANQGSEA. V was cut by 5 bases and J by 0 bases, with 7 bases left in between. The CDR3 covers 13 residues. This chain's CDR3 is CSVKHATNEKLFF. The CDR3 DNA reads TGCAGCGTTAAGCATGCAACTAATGAAAAACTGTTTTTT.

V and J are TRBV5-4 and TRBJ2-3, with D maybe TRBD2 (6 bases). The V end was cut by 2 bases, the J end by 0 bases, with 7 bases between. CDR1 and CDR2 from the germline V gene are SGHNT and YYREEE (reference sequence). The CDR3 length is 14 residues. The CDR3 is CASSFAGSTDTQYF. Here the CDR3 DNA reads TGTGCCAGCAGCTTTGCGGGGAGCACAGATACGCAGTATTTT.

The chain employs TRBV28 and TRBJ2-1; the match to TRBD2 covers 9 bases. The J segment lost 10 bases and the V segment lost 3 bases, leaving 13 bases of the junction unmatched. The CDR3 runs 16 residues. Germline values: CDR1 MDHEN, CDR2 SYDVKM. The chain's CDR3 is CASSLVKAGGPWEQFF. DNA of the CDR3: TGTGCCAGCAGTTTGGTAAAAGCGGGAGGACCATGGGAGCAGTTCTTC.

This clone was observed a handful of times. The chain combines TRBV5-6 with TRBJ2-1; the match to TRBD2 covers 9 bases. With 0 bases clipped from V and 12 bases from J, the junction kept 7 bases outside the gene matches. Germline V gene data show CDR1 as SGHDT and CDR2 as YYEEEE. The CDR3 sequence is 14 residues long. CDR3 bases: TGTGCCAGCAGCTTGGATTCGAGCGGGGGGCGGCAGTTCTTC. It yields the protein CASSLDSSGGRQFF.

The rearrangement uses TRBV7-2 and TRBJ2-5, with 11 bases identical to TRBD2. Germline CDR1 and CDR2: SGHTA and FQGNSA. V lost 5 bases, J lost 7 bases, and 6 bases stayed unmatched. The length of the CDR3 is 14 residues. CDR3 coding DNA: TGTGCCAGCAGCGCCAGGACTAGCGGGTTGACCCAGTACTTC. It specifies CASSARTSGLTQYF.